This entry lists 21 T cell receptor beta chains sequenced from one sample in a study of blood T cell repertoires in COVID-19. The table came from immunoSEQ multiplex PCR; TCRdb's copy has only in-frame clones and leaves some out. In the table there are 300,000 to 450,000 clones, about 85% of which are singletons. The specimen sequenced was peripheral blood. The source of these receptors is a woman between 18 and 30 years old with acute or convalescent COVID-19.

The genes are TRBV6-5 and TRBJ1-6; TRBD1 matches 7 bases. The CDR3 contains 14 residues. The V and J ends lost 8 bases and 10 bases, in that order; junction bases with no gene match: 11. Germline V CDR1 and CDR2: MNHEY, SVGAGI. The CDR3, as DNA: TGTGCCAGCTGCAGGGGGGAAGGGGACTCACCCCTCCACTTT. The encoded protein is CASCRGEGDSPLHF.

This clone appeared once. The rearrangement joins TRBV4-2 to TRBJ2-3; 12 bases map to TRBD2. V was clipped by 1 base and J by 0 bases; unmatched bases: 5. The V gene's germline CDR1 is LGHNA and CDR2 YNFKEQ. The CDR3 covers 18 residues. The CDR3 sequence is CASSQGLAGGQSTDTQYF. The CDR3 nucleotides read TGTGCCAGCAGCCAAGGGCTAGCGGGGGGGCAAAGCACAGATACGCAGTATTTT.

The J gene is TRBJ1-4, the V gene TRBV5-6; D remains ambiguous. The germline V gene encodes CDR1 SGHDT and CDR2 YYEEEE. Trimming took 1 base from V and 0 from J, leaving 4 bases between them. This CDR3 has 14 amino acids. The DNA for the CDR3 is TGTGCCAGCAGCTTGAAGCCAACTAATGAAAAACTGTTTTTT. Protein sequence: CASSLKPTNEKLFF.

This chain links TRBV6-1 with TRBJ1-5; D ambiguous. The CDR3 runs 13 residues. The V gene's germline CDR1 is MNHNS and CDR2 SASEGT. Trimming left V 1 base short and J 7 bases short, with 8 bases between. The DNA for the CDR3 is TGTGCCAGCAGTGAAGTTTCAGAACAGCCCCAGCATTTT. It yields the protein CASSEVSEQPQHF.

The chain couples TRBV3-1 (or the pseudogene TRBV3-2) to TRBJ1-1; D perhaps matches TRBD1 (5 bases). The V end lost 4 bases, the J end lost 8 bases, and 20 bases lay between the germline ends. Germline V CDR1 and CDR2: LGHDT, YNNKEL (reference sequence). This CDR3 has 15 amino acids. Written as DNA, the CDR3 is TGTGCCAGCAGCCCGGGGGGTAGGACCGTGGGGGAAGCTTTCTTT. Translating gives CASSPGGRTVGEAFF.

CDR3 sequence: CASSSGPTAFF. As DNA, the CDR3 is TGTGCCAGCAGTTCGGGTCCGACCGCTTTCTTT. The V gene is TRBV12-3 or TRBV12-4, the J gene TRBJ1-1; D ambiguous. This CDR3 has 11 amino acids. Trimming cost V 4 bases and J 11 bases, with 11 bases left between them.

The chain links TRBV19 to TRBJ1-5, with 8 bases that match TRBD1. Germline loops: CDR1 LNHDA, CDR2 SQIVND (reference sequence). The trim removed 7 bases at V and 2 bases at J, leaving 4 bases unmatched. The CDR3 is 14 residues long. As DNA, the CDR3 is TGTGCCAGTATTGACAGGGGCCGCAATCAGCCCCAGCATTTT. As protein: CASIDRGRNQPQHF.

The J gene is TRBJ1-5, the V gene TRBV2, with D perhaps TRBD1 (5 bases). The V end was cut by 2 bases, the J end by 4 bases, with 12 bases between. Germline loops: CDR1 SNHLY, CDR2 FYNNEI. The CDR3 covers 15 residues. As DNA, the CDR3 is TGTGCCAGCAGTGAATGGGGGGTCGGAAATCAGCCCCAGCATTTT. This codes for CASSEWGVGNQPQHF.

V and J are TRBV4-1 and TRBJ2-3; the D gene is possibly TRBD2 (5 bases). The length of the CDR3 is 15 residues. Trimming pared 0 bases from V and 5 bases from J, leaving 12 bases between. Germline values: CDR1 MGHRA, CDR2 YSYEKL. CDR3: CASSQEQAERDTQYF. The DNA of the CDR3 is TGCGCCAGCAGCCAAGAACAAGCGGAGAGAGATACGCAGTATTTT.

The chain joins TRBV18 to TRBJ1-2; 8 nucleotides align to TRBD1. The CDR3 length is 16 residues. Germline V CDR1 and CDR2: KGHSH, LQKENI. After removal of 6 bases from V and 3 bases from J, the junction contained 12 bases not matched to a gene. The CDR3 region is CASSLSQGADYYGYTF. CDR3 in DNA: TGTGCCAGCTCTCTCTCTCAGGGGGCTGATTACTATGGCTACACCTTC.

DNA of the CDR3: TGTGCCACCAGCAGAGATCTGGGACAGGGATTATACAATGAGCAGTTCTTC. Translating gives CATSRDLGQGLYNEQFF. This sequence joins TRBV15 and TRBJ2-1, with 9 bases that match TRBD1. Germline values: CDR1 LNHNV, CDR2 YYDKDF (reference sequence). The length of the CDR3 is 17 residues. V was pared by 0 bases and J by 4 bases, with 7 bases of the junction left unmatched.

J is TRBJ2-2 and V is TRBV3-1 (or the pseudogene TRBV3-2); D perhaps matches TRBD1 (5 bases). Germline CDR1 reads LGHDT; CDR2 reads YNNKEL (reference sequence). Trimming took off 3 bases at V and 3 bases at J, with 14 bases between the two ends. This CDR3 is 16 amino acids long. The CDR3 spells CASSQSWTSYTGELFF. CDR3 bases: TGTGCCAGCAGCCAGTCCTGGACATCATACACCGGGGAGCTGTTTTTT.

The J gene is TRBJ2-3, the V gene TRBV5-1; 9 nucleotides agree with TRBD1. With 3 bases clipped from V and 1 base from J, the junction kept 6 bases outside the gene matches. The CDR3 has 16 residues. In germline, CDR1 is SGHRS, CDR2 YFSETQ. The CDR3 here is CASSSRTGARTDTQYF. The CDR3 coding sequence is TGCGCCAGCAGCTCACGGACAGGGGCCCGCACAGATACGCAGTATTTT.

This chain connects TRBV7-9 to TRBJ1-2; maybe TRBD1 (5 bases). V dropped 3 bases and J dropped 4 bases, with 12 bases sitting between them. The CDR3 is made up of 14 amino acids. Germline CDR1 is SEHNR and CDR2 is FQNEAQ (reference sequence). The CDR3 bases are TGTGCCAGCAGCTTGGGGGGGTTCTCCTATGGCTACACCTTC. Translating it yields CASSLGGFSYGYTF.

This chain joins TRBV5-3 and TRBJ1-1; D ambiguous. TRBV5-3 is assigned to the ORF class and has an uncertain function. The CDR3 loop spans 16 amino acids. V was shortened by 0 bases and J by 1 base, with 13 bases between the two germline ends. The CDR3 DNA follows: TGTGCCAGAAGCTTGGGGCTTCGCACCCCGAACACTGAAGCTTTCTTT. Translating gives CARSLGLRTPNTEAFF.

V and J are TRBV2 and TRBJ1-2; D is uncertain. The CDR3 sequence is 14 residues long. Trimming pared 2 bases from V and 5 bases from J, leaving 12 bases between. Germline V gene lookup returns CDR1 SNHLY and CDR2 FYNNEI. CDR3 amino acids: CASSETGVEYGYTF. For the CDR3, the DNA is TGTGCCAGCAGTGAAACCGGGGTCGAGTATGGCTACACCTTC.

This clone was seen a few times. The CDR3 DNA follows: TGTGCCAGCAGTTACGCCTGGGACAGGGCCCCATACAATGAGCAGTTCTTC. Amino acid sequence: CASSYAWDRAPYNEQFF. The rearrangement uses TRBV28 and TRBJ2-1; 9 bases agree with TRBD1. The length of the CDR3 is 17 residues. Germline assignment: CDR1 MDHEN and CDR2 SYDVKM. J was trimmed by 4 bases and V by 4 bases; bases with no gene match: 11.

This chain joins TRBV12-5 and TRBJ2-3, with TRBD2 as a possible D gene (6 bases). The CDR3 length is 18 residues. The germline V gene encodes CDR1 LGHNT and CDR2 FRNRAP. The V end was cut by 6 bases, the J end by 7 bases, with 29 bases between. The CDR3 DNA follows: TGTGCTAGTGGACCAAAGCTAGGACTACCCGTGCAGAGAAATACGCAGTATTTT. Its protein product is CASGPKLGLPVQRNTQYF.

This chain joins TRBV9 and TRBJ1-1, with 12 bases fitting TRBD1. The V gene's germline CDR1 is SGDLS and CDR2 YYNGEE. Trimming removed 2 bases from V and 7 bases from J; junction bases left unmatched: 9. The CDR3 runs 16 residues. CDR3 in amino acids: CASSVGTGGAVGEAFF. The CDR3 nucleotides read TGTGCCAGCAGCGTCGGGACAGGGGGCGCGGTTGGTGAAGCTTTCTTT.

The V and J genes are TRBV7-3 and TRBJ2-7; TRBD1 aligns across 8 bases. V gave up 5 bases and J gave up 6 bases; unmatched junction bases: 3. The CDR3 totals 12 residues. Germline CDR1 and CDR2: SGHTA and FQGTGA. CDR3 in amino acids: CASSPDRGEQYF. CDR3 nucleotide sequence: TGTGCCAGCAGCCCAGACAGGGGCGAGCAGTACTTC.

This clone was seen more than once but under ten times. This chain links TRBV4-1 with TRBJ1-2, with 8 bases lining up with TRBD1. CDR3 length: 15 residues. The germline CDR1 and CDR2 sequences are MGHRA and YSYEKL. V lost 4 bases and J lost 4; bases outside the gene matches: 8. The CDR3 loop is CASSPQPGQGYGYTF. CDR3 nucleotides: TGCGCCAGCAGCCCTCAACCCGGACAGGGCTATGGCTACACCTTC.